This T cell receptor beta chain was retrieved from a study of T-cell memory formation after mild COVID-19 (dated by TCRdb to the early 2020s). For the study in its entirety: Most TCR sequence clusters were specific to one of the two donors. The cohort comprised two young, previously healthy adult volunteers, one female and one male. In a couple of donors, T-cell clones that expanded and contracted after mild COVID-19 were followed by sequencing TCRalpha and TCRbeta repertoires longitudinally. The research as a whole found: The detection of some responding clones in pre-infection memory suggests that pre-existing cross-reactive memory T cells joined the SARS-CoV-2 response. Only a couple of mild cases were covered by the study, and larger cohorts that include severe cases with pre-infection samples were considered necessary. Contracting CD4+ clones appeared mostly in the CM and EM memory subsets, whereas CD8+ clones were enriched in EMRA. Balanced CD4/CD8 phenotypes were observed for clones contracting from day 15 to 85, whereas a bias towards CD4+ was observed for a second wave of clones expanding from day 15 to 37. The second-wave clones that peaked on day 37 were not confirmed to be SARS-CoV-2 specific.

Ficoll-Paque density gradient centrifugation was the method used to isolate PBMCs. Sequenced using an Illumina NovaSeq 6000. Using 5'RACE with constant-segment primers, TCRalpha and TCRbeta cDNA libraries were constructed, with sample barcodes and unique molecular identifiers added in the process. RNA was extracted from every sample with Trizol reagent. Libraries were amplified in two PCR steps, with a second sample barcode and Illumina TruSeq adapters added in the second step. Sequencing of the libraries was done on an Illumina NovaSeq, producing 2 x 150 bp paired-end reads. On the authors' methods: The reads were demultiplexed and collapsed into UMI-guided consensus sequences using migec v1.2.7. Using mixcr v2.1.11, UMI consensuses were aligned to TRA and TRB V and J templates and then assembled into clonotypes. Clonotypes were classified as expanded or contracted when called significant by both edgeR and NoisET, with noise models trained on biological replicates. For edgeR calls, the cutoffs were a false discovery rate-adjusted p below 0.01 and a log2 fold-change threshold of 1. As an exploratory analysis of dynamics, max-normalized trajectories of the 1000 most abundant clonotypes were examined with PCA combined with hierarchical clustering. Separately sequenced CD4+ and CD8+ repertoires were used to assign a CD4 or CD8 phenotype to each responding clone. TCRdb reran the public reads through fastp at Q25 and MiXCR, keeping productive beta chains. Rows are combined by CDR3 protein, so each entry shows the most common genes and DNA. The V and J calls and clone size come from TCRdb's table, not from the authors' own analysis. The sample table shows about 260,000 distinct CDR3 sequences, and around 8% are seen once. About 20% of the sample lies in the top ten.

CDR1 SGHRS and CDR2 YFSETQ were looked up in the germline V gene. The CDR3 spans 16 residues, from the cysteine through the phenylalanine. Only the CDR3 portion is preserved as DNA: 48 bases, with reading frame beginning at the first base. Deletion took 6 bases off V and 0 bases off J, with a span of 16 bases between the germline ends. In the case of this clonotype: Its antigen is currently not known. No base qualities exist here, and no much larger clone lies one base off it.

Sequencing was performed on PBMCs or a T cell subset sorted from them (not recorded which). The chain is encoded by TRBV5-1 joined to TRBJ1-3; a tentative D call is TRBD1 (5 bases match). The receptor's source is a young man who had mild COVID-19 (a few samples of this study predate the infection). The sample titles of this study are shuffled in the database, so cell type and time point are left out; the donor was told from shared clones. The CDR3 reads CASMEGNLGSGNTIYF. The DNA sequence follows: TGCGCCAGCATGGAGGGGAATCTAGGCTCTGGAAACACCATATATTTT.